Below are 8 T cell receptor beta chains sequenced from a single sample in a study of blood T cell repertoires in COVID-19. The protocol was immunoSEQ multiplex PCR, while the TCRdb copy is restricted to in-frame clones and leaves out a portion. The sample carries under 85,000 clones, about 70% recorded once. The sequenced material came from peripheral blood. These receptors all come from an elderly woman with active or convalescent COVID-19.

The chain recombines TRBV19 with TRBJ2-5; D perhaps matches TRBD1 (6 bases). Germline CDR1 LNHDA, CDR2 SQIVND (reference sequence). The CDR3 is 15 amino acids. Trimming took off 6 bases at V and 2 bases at J, with 16 bases between the two ends. In DNA form, the CDR3 reads TGTGCCAGTAGGCGCAGGGACACCTATCAAGAGACCCAGTACTTC. This encodes CASRRRDTYQETQYF.

A few counts support this clone. The rearrangement links TRBV12-3 or TRBV12-4 to TRBJ2-7; D is uncertain. The CDR3 length is 13 residues. Trimming cost V 3 bases and J 2 bases, with 8 bases left between them. CDR3 coding DNA: TGTGCCAGCAGTTTTCAGGCTCCCTACGAGCAGTACTTC. Translation gives CASSFQAPYEQYF.

There are a few counts of this clone. The rearrangement links TRBV7-9 to TRBJ2-2; D not certain. The CDR3 runs 16 residues. Germline CDR1 SEHNR, CDR2 FQNEAQ (reference sequence). Deletions cut 1 base from V and 1 base from J, with 10 bases between. CDR3: CASSLDPVGNTGELFF. In nucleotides, the CDR3 is TGTGCCAGCAGCTTAGACCCGGTTGGGAACACCGGGGAGCTGTTTTTT.

This chain connects TRBV12-3 or TRBV12-4 to TRBJ2-4; the D is unclear. There are 13 residues in the CDR3. V was clipped by 1 base and J by 5 bases, with 6 bases between them. CDR3 nucleotide sequence: TGTGCCAGCAGTTTAGATGGAGAAAACATTCAGTACTTC. Translated, it gives CASSLDGENIQYF.

The chain uses TRBV28 and TRBJ1-6, with D tentatively TRBD1 (5 bases). Germline V gene data show CDR1 as MDHEN and CDR2 as SYDVKM. Trimming cost V 4 bases and J 15 bases, with 25 bases left between them. The CDR3 is 16 residues long. For the CDR3, the DNA is TGTGCCAGCAGTTCACGGGTGGGGGGTTATGGACGACTCCTCCACTTT. Encoded protein: CASSSRVGGYGRLLHF.

A single count supports this clone. This chain connects TRBV4-3 to TRBJ2-1; 10 bases map to TRBD2. CDR3 length equals 20 residues. V dropped 6 bases and J dropped 0; count of bases not matched to a gene: 17. The germline V gene has CDR1 LGHNA and CDR2 YSLEER. The DNA for the CDR3 is TGCGCCAGCAGTCCTCAACTGGCTAGCGGGGGTGACATCTCCTACAATGAGCAGTTCTTC. It codes for CASSPQLASGGDISYNEQFF.

The rearrangement links TRBV2 to TRBJ1-3, with TRBD1 identical over 11 bases. Germline V lookup: CDR1 SNHLY, CDR2 FYNNEI. The CDR3 spans 14 residues. The junction had 6 bases not matched to a gene; V was cut back by 6 bases and J by 8 bases. CDR3 DNA: TGTGCCAGCAGCCCGGACAGGGGGCCAGACACCATATATTTT. Its protein is CASSPDRGPDTIYF.

The chain employs TRBV5-4 and TRBJ2-7; 7 nucleotides agree with TRBD2. The CDR3 is 14 residues long. Germline V gene data show CDR1 as SGHNT and CDR2 as YYREEE (reference sequence). After removal of 2 bases from V and 0 bases from J, the junction contained 2 bases not matched to a gene. CDR3: CASSLAGSSYEQYF. The DNA of the CDR3 is TGTGCCAGCAGCTTAGCGGGAAGCTCCTACGAGCAGTACTTC.